Reported below is one T cell receptor (beta chain). The antigen remains unidentified. CDR1 SGHTA and CDR2 FQGNSA come from the germline V gene. Trimming took 2 bases from V and 4 from J; bases not matched to a gene: 7. The CDR3 is 16 residues long. TCRdb ran MiXCR on the 5' RACE reads and lists one entry per CDR3 protein. The sample lists fewer than 200,000 distinct CDR3 sequences; approximately 9% were seen once. The data stem from a study of CD8 T cells in ankylosing spondylitis. General study findings and limits: Characteristic, it appeared, of ankylosing spondylitis blood was a TCR beta motif of about eight highly homologous variants. The disease-linked clones had a CD8+ phenotype and low blood frequencies.

The chain carries TRBV7-2 and TRBJ2-2; 7 nucleotides align to TRBD2. Sequencing was carried out using blood, either unsorted or a sorted T cell fraction (not recorded which). This receptor was taken from a female donor with ankylosing spondylitis or in good health (not recorded which). This CDR3 is CASSLKRGRFTGELFF. For the CDR3, the DNA is TGTGCCAGCAGCTTAAAGCGGGGAAGATTCACCGGGGAGCTGTTTTTT.